This is a list of T cell receptor beta chains from one sample in a study of cytomegalovirus exposure and HLA in healthy donors. Assay: immunoSEQ multiplex PCR; the TCRdb copy retains only in-frame clones and omits some. This sample has just over 150,000 clones, with roughly three quarters found just once. The sequencing input was PBMCs. These receptors all come from a man in his forties in good health and CMV-seropositive. The CDR3 runs from the conserved cysteine through the conserved F or W. The D gene is left open where the match is weak. For some rows the clone size is stated as once, few or many, or as a class when expanded; others skip it.

>NA|TRBJ2-3|NA|TRBV10-3
TGTGCCATCAGGCCCGGGACTTCTGATACGCAGTATTTT
CAIRPGTSDTQYF
>TRBD2|TRBJ2-7|NA|TRBV6-1
TGTGCCAGCAGTGAAGGAGGAGCGCGGGGGTACGAGCAGTACTTC
CASSEGGARGYEQYF
>NA|TRBJ2-1|NA|TRBV4-2
TGTGCCAGCAGCCAAGATGGGATTCGAGGGGGGGCCTACAATGAGCAGTTCTTC
CASSQDGIRGGAYNEQFF
>TRBD1|TRBJ2-5|NA|TRBV6-1
TGTGCCACTTCAAAGGGACAGGGGCAAGAGACCCAATACTTC
CATSKGQGQETQYF
>TRBD1|TRBJ2-7|NA|TRBV7-2
TGTGCCAGCAGCTTAATCCCCGCGGCAGGGGGCCACGAGCAGTACTTC
CASSLIPAAGGHEQYF
>TRBD1|TRBJ1-1|NA|TRBV5-4
TGTGCCAGCATTTTGACAGGGGGTAACACTGAAGCTTTCTTT
CASILTGGNTEAFF
>NA|TRBJ2-2|NA|TRBV5-1
TGCGCCAGCCACCTCCGGGTCGGGGAGCTGTTTTTT
CASHLRVGELFF
>NA|TRBJ1-5|NA|TRBV9
TGTGCCAGCAGCCCGGGGGGGGCAAAACAGCCCCAGCATTTT
CASSPGGAKQPQHF
>TRBD1|TRBJ1-2|few|TRBV7-3
TGTGCCAGCAGCTTAAGACAGGGAGGTGGCTACACCTTC
CASSLRQGGGYTF
>TRBD1|TRBJ1-6|NA|TRBV7-2
TGTGCCAGCAGCTCCCGGACAGGGGGCGATTCACCCCTCCACTTT
CASSSRTGGDSPLHF
>TRBD1|TRBJ2-7|NA|TRBV6-5
TGTGCCAGCAGACCCGGGACAGGGGATGACTACGAGCAGTACTTC
CASRPGTGDDYEQYF
>TRBD2|TRBJ2-2|NA|TRBV4-1
TGCGCCAGCAGCCACCCCGGGACTAGGATGACCGGGGAGCTGTTTTTT
CASSHPGTRMTGELFF
>NA|TRBJ2-2|NA|TRBV11-2
TGTGCCAGCAGCCAATATTCTACAGGGATAGGGAGGGAGCTGTTTTTT
CASSQYSTGIGRELFF
>NA|TRBJ1-2|NA|TRBV7-9
TGTGCCATACCTACTAACTATGGCTACACCTTC
CAIPTNYGYTF
>TRBD2|TRBJ2-5|NA|TRBV9
TGTGCCAGCAGCGCCGGACTAGCCGGAGAGACCCAGTACTTC
CASSAGLAGETQYF
>NA|TRBJ1-1|few|TRBV5-1
TGCGCCAGCAGCTTCTCCGTGGGGAGTATTGAAGCTTTCTTT
CASSFSVGSIEAFF
>TRBD1|TRBJ2-5|once|TRBV9
TGTGCCAGCAGCGCCCGAATAGGACAGGGCACGGAGACCCAGTACTTC
CASSARIGQGTETQYF
>TRBD1|TRBJ1-2|NA|TRBV7-9
TGTGCCAGCAGCCCGCCAGGGGGGATCTATGGCTACACCTTC
CASSPPGGIYGYTF
>TRBD1|TRBJ2-7|NA|TRBV29-1
TGCAGCGTTGAAGGCCGGACAGGGAAACCCTACGAGCAGTACTTC
CSVEGRTGKPYEQYF
>NA|TRBJ2-7|NA|TRBV27
TGTGCCAGCAGTCGGACAGCCTTATCCTCCTACGAGCAGTACTTC
CASSRTALSSYEQYF
>TRBD2|TRBJ2-1|few|TRBV2
TGTGCCAGCAGAAAGGGACTAGCGGGGGGTCACTCCTACAATGAGCAGTTCTTC
CASRKGLAGGHSYNEQFF
>NA|TRBJ2-7|NA|TRBV14
TGTGCCAGCAGCGATACTCAATCTCACGAGCAGTACTTC
CASSDTQSHEQYF
>TRBD1|TRBJ1-3|NA|TRBV5-1
TGCGCCAGCAGCTCCTCAGGGGGCTCTGGAAACACCATATATTTT
CASSSSGGSGNTIYF
>TRBD2|TRBJ2-1|NA|TRBV4-2
TGTGCCAGCAGCCAAGCTGACGGGGGGGCCATTGAGCAGTTCTTC
CASSQADGGAIEQFF
>NA|TRBJ1-6|NA|TRBV5-1
TGCGCCAGCAGGATCGAACGAGGAATGAGCGGGTTAGATTCACCCCTCCACTTT
CASRIERGMSGLDSPLHF
>NA|TRBJ2-7|NA|TRBV11-2
TGTGCCAGCAGCCCTGGGCTAGCTAACTACGAGCAGTACTTC
CASSPGLANYEQYF
>TRBD1|TRBJ1-4|few|TRBV7-9
TGTGCCAGCAGCTCCGACAGGGAGAACGAAAAACTGTTTTTT
CASSSDRENEKLFF
>NA|TRBJ2-5|NA|TRBV5-1
TGCGCCAGCAGCCCGGGACTCCCACAAGAGACCCAGTACTTC
CASSPGLPQETQYF
>NA|TRBJ1-2|few|TRBV19
TGTGCCAGTAGTCTGTCTTTGGGCTCTGGCTACACCTTC
CASSLSLGSGYTF
>NA|TRBJ1-5|NA|TRBV6-4
TGTGCCAGCAGTGGCCGGGACAACAATCAGCCCCAGCATTTT
CASSGRDNNQPQHF
>NA|TRBJ2-7|NA|TRBV6-5
TGTGCCAGCAGTTACTCGATAGGGAGCGAGCAGTACTTC
CASSYSIGSEQYF
>NA|TRBJ1-2|NA|TRBV5-8
TGTGCCAGCAGCTTCGGGGACTATGGCTACACCTTC
CASSFGDYGYTF
>NA|TRBJ2-7|NA|TRBV30
TGTGCCTGGAGTGTGGACAGCTCGTACGAGCAGTACTTC
CAWSVDSSYEQYF
>TRBD2|TRBJ2-7|NA|TRBV2
TGTGCCAGCAGTGAGTCCGGGACTAGCAGCGACGAGCAGTACTTC
CASSESGTSSDEQYF
>NA|TRBJ1-1|NA|TRBV6-5
TGTGCCAGCAGTTCTCGACAGGCCGGGAGGACTGAAGCTTTCTTT
CASSSRQAGRTEAFF
>NA|TRBJ1-1|NA|TRBV5-4
TGTGCCAGCAGCTTGAGTCGGACAGATACTGAAGCTTTCTTT
CASSLSRTDTEAFF
>TRBD1|TRBJ1-1|NA|TRBV5-1
TGCGCCAGCAGGGAGAGGGGGCTGGTCGACACTGAAGCTTTCTTT
CASRERGLVDTEAFF
>NA|TRBJ1-5|NA|TRBV9
TGTGCCAGCAGCGTGATCGGGGATCAGCCCCAGCATTTT
CASSVIGDQPQHF
>NA|TRBJ1-1|NA|TRBV7-2
TGTGCCAGCAGCCGCTCTTCGGGGAGGGGTGCGGGCACTGAAGCTTTCTTT
CASSRSSGRGAGTEAFF
>NA|TRBJ1-1|NA|TRBV7-3
TGTGCCAGCAGGGCGACAGCTCCGAACACTGAAGCTTTCTTT
CASRATAPNTEAFF
>NA|TRBJ2-7|NA|TRBV13
TGTGCCAGCAGCATGTGGGGGGACTACGAGCAGTACTTC
CASSMWGDYEQYF
>NA|TRBJ1-1|NA|TRBV5-1
TGCGCCAGCAGCTTGGCTTACCAACAGGCGAACACTGAAGCTTTCTTT
CASSLAYQQANTEAFF
>TRBD1|TRBJ2-7|NA|TRBV4-3
TGCGCCAGCAGCCAACTTCTACCTCGGGACAGGGAGAACGAGCAGTACTTC
CASSQLLPRDRENEQYF
>TRBD2|TRBJ2-5|NA|TRBV5-1
TGCGCCAGCAGCCCCGGGACTAGCGTTGAGACCCAGTACTTC
CASSPGTSVETQYF
>TRBD1|TRBJ1-1|NA|TRBV15
TGTGCCACCAGCACAGCATTGGGACAGGGAGGTCTTGGGGCTTTCTTT
CATSTALGQGGLGAFF
>NA|TRBJ2-5|NA|TRBV11-2
TGTGCCAGCAGCTTAGGGCGGGGCCAGTACTTC
CASSLGRGQYF
>NA|TRBJ1-3|NA|TRBV29-1
TGCAGCGTTGAGGAGGTCCCAAACACCATATATTTT
CSVEEVPNTIYF
>TRBD1|TRBJ1-2|NA|TRBV19
TGTGCCAGTAGTATAGATACGGCAGGGGGCGTCGGCTATGGCTACACCTTC
CASSIDTAGGVGYGYTF
>TRBD1|TRBJ1-2|NA|TRBV6-5
TGTGCCAGCACCCAGGGGGTGGATGGCTACACCTTC
CASTQGVDGYTF
>NA|TRBJ1-3|NA|TRBV4-1
TGCGCCAGCAGCCAAGATCTCGGGGGGGAGAGAAGAAACACCATATATTTT
CASSQDLGGERRNTIYF
>TRBD1|TRBJ1-2|NA|TRBV19
TGTGCCAGTAGTCTCCGGGACAGGAAGGATGGCTACACCTTC
CASSLRDRKDGYTF
>TRBD1|TRBJ2-3|NA|TRBV6-4
TGTGCCAGCAGCGCCGGGACAGGGTCCACAGATACGCAGTATTTT
CASSAGTGSTDTQYF
>NA|TRBJ1-6|NA|TRBV7-9
TGTGCCAGCAGCTTCGGGGATAATTCACCCCTCCACTTT
CASSFGDNSPLHF
>NA|TRBJ2-4|NA|TRBV7-8
TGTGCCAGCAGTCAAACGACAGTCGTCAACATTCAGTACTTC
CASSQTTVVNIQYF
>TRBD1|TRBJ2-7|NA|TRBV7-8
TGTGCCAGCAGCTTTGTATCGGGACAGGGGGACTACGAGCAGTACTTC
CASSFVSGQGDYEQYF
>NA|TRBJ1-1|once|TRBV7-3
TGTGCCAGCAGCCAAGGGGTGAACACTGAAGCTTTCTTT
CASSQGVNTEAFF
>NA|TRBJ2-2|NA|TRBV11-2
TGTGCCAGCAGCCCCTCCCCCGAGGGAACCGGGGAGCTGTTTTTT
CASSPSPEGTGELFF
>NA|TRBJ2-5|NA|TRBV5-1
TGCGCCAGCAGCGCGGGACTTGCGGGAGAGACCCAGTACTTC
CASSAGLAGETQYF
>NA|TRBJ1-6|once|TRBV27
TGTGCCAGCAGTTTACCCCCCGGGAGAGGTAATTCACCCCTCCACTTT
CASSLPPGRGNSPLHF
>NA|TRBJ1-1|NA|TRBV7-5
TGTGCCAGAAGCTTAGGCCGAGGGGGCGCGGGTGAAGCTTTCTTT
CARSLGRGGAGEAFF